Listed here are 8 T cell receptor beta chains from one sample, sequenced in a study of control samples from healthy donors and cancer patients. The method was immunoSEQ multiplex PCR; TCRdb's version includes in-frame clones alone and lacks a portion of them. The repertoire holds fewer than 200,000 clones, just over 90% seen once, with roughly 3.9% in the top ten. Sequenced input: blood. The receptors shown here come from a woman aged 55-69 years in good health.

This sequence joins TRBV27 and TRBJ2-2, with a weak D call TRBD1 (6 bases). The CDR3 runs to 15 residues. V lost 2 bases to trimming and J lost 4 bases, with 11 bases between them. CDR1 is MNHEY, CDR2 SMNVEV, per germline (reference sequence). CDR3: CASSLTGSSTGELFF. The DNA of the CDR3 is TGTGCCAGCAGTTTAACAGGGTCGAGCACCGGGGAGCTGTTTTTT.

This clone showed up just once. This rearrangement joins TRBV4-3 to TRBJ1-5; D not certain. The germline V gene has CDR1 LGHNA and CDR2 YSLEER. The CDR3 contains 15 residues. V lost 0 bases to trimming and J lost 7 bases, with 13 bases between them. The CDR3 sequence is CASSQDLAHGQPQHF. CDR3 nucleotide sequence: TGCGCCAGCAGCCAAGATCTGGCTCACGGCCAGCCCCAGCATTTT.

The V and J genes are TRBV7-9 and TRBJ1-5; D not certain. Trimming pared 1 base from V and 3 bases from J, leaving 4 bases between. CDR3 length: 13 residues. The germline CDR1 and CDR2 sequences are SEHNR and FQNEAQ (reference sequence). In nucleotides, the CDR3 is TGTGCCAGCAGCTTAGTGAACAATCAGCCCCAGCATTTT. Translation: CASSLVNNQPQHF.

The chain joins TRBV9 to TRBJ1-4; TRBD1 agrees at 7 bases. Germline-derived CDR1 and CDR2 are SGDLS and YYNGEE. The CDR3 loop spans 15 amino acids. Germline trimming cut 2 bases from V and 5 bases from J; bases unmatched to any gene: 6. Here the CDR3 reads CASSVSGTENEKLFF. In DNA form, the CDR3 reads TGTGCCAGCAGCGTTAGTGGGACAGAGAATGAAAAACTGTTTTTT.

The chain links TRBV5-4 to TRBJ1-4; D may be TRBD1 (6 bases). The CDR3 sequence is 15 residues long. CDR1 is SGHNT, CDR2 YYREEE, per germline (reference sequence). V was pared by 4 bases and J by 3 bases, with 13 bases between. The CDR3 loop reads CASSDEKGANEKLFF. CDR3 nucleotides: TGTGCCAGCAGCGATGAGAAGGGGGCTAATGAAAAACTGTTTTTT.

This clone has only one observation. The rearrangement uses TRBV19 and TRBJ2-7; 8 bases match TRBD2. V shed 5 bases, J shed 0 bases, and the junction held 6 bases outside the gene matches. The CDR3 extends over 15 amino acids. Germline V gene data show CDR1 as LNHDA and CDR2 as SQIVND (reference sequence). This CDR3 is CASSAQGTSSYEQYF. The CDR3 region has the DNA TGTGCCAGTAGTGCCCAGGGGACTAGCTCCTACGAGCAGTACTTC.

This clone has a handful of counts. The chain is built from TRBV27 and TRBJ1-6; TRBD1 aligns across 7 bases. There are 17 residues in the CDR3. V lost 5 bases, J lost 7 bases, and 14 bases stayed unmatched. Germline CDR1 reads MNHEY; CDR2 reads SMNVEV (reference sequence). The CDR3 spells CASSPLPGQILNSPLHF. The CDR3 DNA reads TGTGCCAGCAGTCCCCTCCCGGGACAGATTCTCAATTCACCCCTCCACTTT.

The genes are TRBV10-3 and TRBJ2-7; D is perhaps TRBD1 (5 bases). Germline loops: CDR1 ENHRY, CDR2 SYGVKD. V dropped 7 bases and J dropped 2 bases, with 18 bases sitting between them. The CDR3 totals 15 residues. CDR3 amino acids: CAIKDFATVTYEQYF. The CDR3 DNA reads TGTGCCATCAAAGATTTCGCGACAGTCACCTACGAGCAGTACTTC.